This passage covers 28 T cell receptor beta chains from one sample sequenced in a study of vaccination and CD4 T cells after COVID-19. Treatment noted: approximately nine-day PBMC culture with coronavirus spike peptide pools or control peptides (ViraFEST assay). Cultured CD4+ T-cell DNA underwent Oncomine TCR Beta short-read sequencing. TCRdb ran MiXCR on the PCR reads and lists one entry per CDR3 protein. The table has about 19,000 distinct CDR3 sequences, roughly 73% seen once; the top ten hold about 15%. No antigens are known for them. Sequences were derived from CD4+ T cells from blood, cultured in vitro, sampled after SARS-CoV-2 vaccination. These receptor sequences come from a human donor who received a COVID-19 vaccine.

J is TRBJ2-5 and V is TRBV7-8; maybe TRBD2 (7 bases). Germline CDR1 and CDR2: SGHVS and FQNEAQ. There are 15 residues in the CDR3. V was shortened by 4 bases and J by 5 bases, with 17 bases between the two germline ends. CDR3 sequence (DNA): TGTGCCAGCAGCTCCAAATGGGGGGGCGGGGAGACCCAGTACTTC. It is translated as CASSSKWGGGETQYF.

The chain uses TRBV7-8 and TRBJ1-2; D possibly corresponds to TRBD1 (6 bases). Trimming stripped 4 bases from V and 6 bases from J, with 18 bases between. Germline assignment: CDR1 SGHVS and CDR2 FQNEAQ. This CDR3 comprises 15 residues. Here the CDR3 reads CASSSTGGAFHGYTF. The CDR3 DNA reads TGTGCCAGCAGCTCCACCGGGGGGGCGTTCCATGGCTACACCTTC.

The chain combines TRBV2 with TRBJ1-2; 10 bases line up with TRBD1. CDR3 length: 16 residues. Germline V gene sequence: CDR1 SNHLY, CDR2 FYNNEI. V gave up 5 bases and J gave up 0 bases; unmatched junction bases: 6. The CDR3 sequence is CASSRDRGASNYGYTF. The CDR3 coding sequence is TGTGCCAGCAGTAGGGACAGGGGCGCATCTAACTATGGCTACACCTTC.

There are a few counts of this clonotype. V and J are TRBV27 and TRBJ1-5; D remains ambiguous. The germline CDR1 and CDR2 sequences are MNHEY and SMNVEV (reference sequence). V was pared by 5 bases and J by 3 bases, with 14 bases between. The CDR3 sequence is 15 residues long. CDR3 in amino acids: CASSPQLGINQPQHF. The CDR3 DNA reads TGTGCCAGCAGTCCTCAGTTGGGAATCAATCAGCCCCAGCATTTT.

The CDR3 region is CASSYSPPTVSSYNSPLHF. The DNA for the CDR3 is TGTGCCAGCAGTTACTCCCCGCCGACAGTCAGCTCCTATAATTCACCCCTCCACTTT. The V and J genes are TRBV6-5 and TRBJ1-6, with a tentative D call TRBD1 (5 bases). Germline CDR1 MNHEY, CDR2 SVGAGI. Between the trimmed V and J ends, which lost 0 bases and 0 bases, there was a span of 15 bases. The CDR3 contains 19 residues.

The J gene is TRBJ1-6, the V gene TRBV12-3 or TRBV12-4; D gene uncertain. The CDR3 extends over 14 amino acids. V was clipped by 5 bases and J by 6 bases, with 11 bases between them. In DNA, the CDR3 is TGTGCCAGCAGTCGGGGAAACTCTAATTCACCCCTCCACTTT. It specifies CASSRGNSNSPLHF.

The chain has TRBV19 and TRBJ1-2; a possible D gene is TRBD1 (5 bases). Germline lookup yields CDR1 LNHDA and CDR2 SQIVND (reference sequence). The germline V and J ends were trimmed by 7 bases and 2 bases, with 8 bases remaining between them. This CDR3 has 12 residues. CDR3: CASTDSNYGYTF. The CDR3 DNA is TGTGCCAGTACCGACAGCAACTATGGCTACACCTTC.

V gene TRBV19 combines with J gene TRBJ2-3, with 7 bases aligning to TRBD1. The CDR3 consists of 13 residues. V dropped 6 bases and J dropped 10; count of bases not matched to a gene: 10. Per the germline V gene, CDR1 is LNHDA and CDR2 is SQIVND (reference sequence). The CDR3 DNA sequence: TGTGCCAGTAGCATGGTGAACAGGGGCTCGCAGTATTTT. Protein sequence: CASSMVNRGSQYF. The full variable domain, its missing parts supplied by reference TRBV19 and TRBJ2-3, is DGGITQSPKYLFRKEGQNVTLSCEQNLNHDAMYWYRQDPGQGLRLIYYSQIVNDFQKGDIAEGYSVSREKKESFPLTVTSAQKNPTAFYLCASSMVNRGSQYFGPGTRLTVL.

The gene calls are TRBV29-1 and TRBJ1-2; D gene ambiguous. CDR1 and CDR2 (germline): SQVTM, ANQGSEA. Trimming stripped 4 bases from V and 6 bases from J, with 6 bases between. This CDR3 comprises 10 residues. The CDR3 protein is CSVGVNGYTF. CDR3 DNA sequence: TGCAGCGTTGGGGTAAATGGCTACACCTTC.

This chain links TRBV6-1 with TRBJ2-5; 11 bases fit TRBD2. Germline V gives CDR1 MNHNS, CDR2 SASEGT. J lost 3 bases, V lost 6 bases, and 3 bases had no gene match. The CDR3 sequence is 14 residues long. The CDR3 region is CASRSSGGEETQYF. In DNA, the CDR3 is TGTGCCAGCAGGAGTAGCGGGGGGGAAGAGACCCAGTACTTC.

This clonotype turned up a few times. This chain uses TRBV6-1 with TRBJ1-1; 7 bases are a match to TRBD1. Germline values: CDR1 MNHNS, CDR2 SASEGT. V shed 6 bases and J 8 bases; nucleotides not matched to a gene: 6. CDR3 size: 12 residues. The CDR3: CASRRQGPEAFF. In nucleotides, the CDR3 is TGTGCCAGCAGACGACAGGGCCCCGAAGCTTTCTTT.

This clonotype was seen a handful of times. The rearrangement uses TRBV6-1 and TRBJ1-6; possibly TRBD1 for D (6 bases). The CDR3 contains 17 residues. Germline lookup yields CDR1 MNHNS and CDR2 SASEGT. V gave up 4 bases and J gave up 7 bases, with 20 bases separating them. CDR3 in DNA: TGTGCCAGCAGTGCGCGTTTTACAGGGACCTTGAATTCACCCCTCCACTTT. As protein: CASSARFTGTLNSPLHF.

The rearrangement joins TRBV10-1 to TRBJ2-5; D gene uncertain. The CDR3 loop spans 13 amino acids. The V end was cut by 2 bases, the J end by 1 base, with 5 bases between. Germline-derived CDR1 and CDR2 are WNHNN and SYGVQD (reference sequence). The CDR3 coding sequence is TGCGCCAGCAGTGAGACAGTCCAAGAGACCCAGTACTTC. It encodes CASSETVQETQYF.

This clonotype was counted between two and nine times. This chain links TRBV19 with TRBJ1-1, with D possibly being TRBD1 (5 bases). There are 15 residues in the CDR3. The V end lost 4 bases, the J end lost 3 bases, and 15 bases lay between the germline ends. The germline gives CDR1 LNHDA, CDR2 SQIVND (reference sequence). In nucleotides, the CDR3 is TGTGCCAGTAGTAAGAGGGGACTCACATACACTGAAGCTTTCTTT. Residues: CASSKRGLTYTEAFF.

The chain carries TRBV12-3 or TRBV12-4 and TRBJ1-2, with D unresolved. V was clipped by 6 bases and J by 4 bases, with 12 bases between them. CDR3 length: 13 amino acids. CDR3 DNA sequence: TGTGCCAGCAGAAAACGGTTTCGCTATGGCTACACCTTC. It specifies CASRKRFRYGYTF.

The chain carries TRBV10-1 and TRBJ2-3; 10 bases line up with TRBD1. The trim removed 5 bases at V and 6 bases at J, leaving 8 bases unmatched. The CDR3 runs 15 residues. Germline V gives CDR1 WNHNN, CDR2 SYGVQD (reference sequence). This CDR3 is CASSPGTGVPDTQYF. CDR3 DNA: TGCGCCAGCAGTCCAGGGACAGGGGTACCGGATACGCAGTATTTT.

The chain joins TRBV7-2 to TRBJ1-5; tentatively, D is TRBD1 (6 bases). The CDR3 is made up of 14 amino acids. Looked up from germline, CDR1 is SGHTA and CDR2 is FQGNSA. Trimming shortened V by 4 bases and J by 8 bases, and 15 bases separated the two germline ends. CDR3 protein: CASSSTGRDEPQHF. CDR3 bases: TGTGCCAGCAGCTCTACAGGGAGGGACGAGCCCCAGCATTTT.

This chain links TRBV2 with TRBJ2-3; the D gene is possibly TRBD1 (5 bases). CDR1 SNHLY and CDR2 FYNNEI come from the germline V gene. This CDR3 has 14 amino acids. The germline V and J ends were trimmed by 8 bases and 5 bases, with 17 bases remaining between them. The CDR3 coding sequence is TGTGCCAGCCAAGCAGGGTCCCGGAGAGATACGCAGTATTTT. As protein: CASQAGSRRDTQYF.

The chain employs TRBV7-9 and TRBJ2-5, with TRBD2 matching 12 bases. The V and J ends lost 11 bases and 0 bases, in that order; junction bases with no gene match: 1. In germline, CDR1 is SEHNR, CDR2 FQNEAQ (reference sequence). This CDR3 has 13 amino acids. Here the CDR3 reads CAGLAGYQETQYF. CDR3 coding DNA: TGTGCCGGACTAGCGGGGTACCAAGAGACCCAGTACTTC.

In its sample, this clonotype was seen once. It may be a read error: a sequence one base away is much more abundant. The chain joins TRBV5-1 to TRBJ1-2; TRBD1 matches at 8 bases. The germline V gene encodes CDR1 SGHRS and CDR2 YFSETQ. This CDR3 region has 14 residues. The CDR3 DNA sequence: TGCGCCAGCGGCTTGATGCAGGGGGCGGCTGGCTACACCTTC. Protein: CASGLMQGAAGYTF.

The chain has TRBV5-1 and TRBJ1-1; possible D gene TRBD1, 5 bases. The CDR3 covers 13 residues. Per the germline V gene, CDR1 is SGHRS and CDR2 is YFSETQ. With 5 bases removed from V and 9 bases from J, the gap between germline ends came to 17 bases. The CDR3 DNA follows: TGCGCCAGCAGATTACTCGGGGGGAGGAAAGCTTTCTTT. Translating gives CASRLLGGRKAFF.

V is TRBV5-1 and J is TRBJ1-1; D gene unclear. The V end lost 5 bases, the J end lost 0 bases, and 8 bases lay between the germline ends. This CDR3 has 13 amino acids. CDR1 and CDR2 (germline): SGHRS, YFSETQ. The DNA of the CDR3 is TGCGCCAGCAGGGCGAGCATGAACACTGAAGCTTTCTTT. Its protein product is CASRASMNTEAFF.

With respect to this clonotype: Sequence at one end of the junction differs from germline and may be a read error. The chain recombines TRBV7-2 with TRBJ1-2; 7 bases align to TRBD1. CDR3 length: 14 amino acids. CDR1 and CDR2 (germline): SGHTA, FQGNSA. CDR3 region: CASSPETGVGGYAF. DNA of the CDR3: TGTGCCAGCAGCCCGGAAACAGGGGTGGGAGGCTACGCCTTC.

A few counts support this clonotype. In DNA, the CDR3 is TGTGCCAGCAGCCTAGGGGCCCAAGAGACCCAGTACTTC. Protein sequence: CASSLGAQETQYF. V usage is TRBV7-6 and J usage is TRBJ2-5; D might be TRBD1 (5 bases). CDR3 length: 13 residues. Trimming cost V 5 bases and J 1 base, with 8 bases left between them. Germline assignment: CDR1 SGHVS and CDR2 FNYEAQ. Filled out from reference TRBV7-6 and TRBJ2-5, the complete variable domain reads GAGVSQSPRYKVTKRGQDVALRCDPISGHVSLYWYRQALGQGPEFLTYFNYEAQQDKSGLPNDRFSAERPEGSISTLTIQRTEQRDSAMYRCASSLGAQETQYFGPGTRLLVL.

The CDR3 sequence: CASSPRTSGSYNEQFF. For the CDR3, the DNA is TGTGCCAGCTCACCTCGGACTAGCGGCTCCTACAATGAGCAGTTCTTC. The rearrangement uses TRBV18 and TRBJ2-1; TRBD2 agrees at 10 bases. Germline trimming cut 3 bases from V and 0 bases from J; bases unmatched to any gene: 2. The CDR3 spans 16 residues. Germline V lookup: CDR1 KGHSH, CDR2 LQKENI.

This rearrangement joins TRBV12-3 or TRBV12-4 to TRBJ2-5; 9 nucleotides match TRBD1. CDR3 size: 15 residues. J lost 5 bases, V lost 3 bases, and 7 bases had no gene match. The CDR3 sequence: CASSLGTGSGETQYF. CDR3 in DNA: TGTGCCAGCAGTTTGGGGACAGGGTCAGGGGAGACCCAGTACTTC.

The rearrangement uses TRBV6-1 and TRBJ2-3; D tentatively fits TRBD1 or TRBD2 (5 bases each). CDR1 MNHNS and CDR2 SASEGT come from the germline V gene. This CDR3 has 13 residues. Between the trimmed V and J ends, which lost 0 bases and 7 bases, there was a span of 8 bases. CDR3 amino acids: CASSEAGPNTQYF. CDR3 coding DNA: TGTGCCAGCAGTGAAGCGGGACCGAATACGCAGTATTTT.

This clonotype was seen more than once but under ten times. The J gene is TRBJ1-5, the V gene TRBV6-1; a weak D match, TRBD1 (5 bases). V lost 8 bases, J lost 0 bases, and 20 bases lay in between. Germline V lookup: CDR1 MNHNS, CDR2 SASEGT. The CDR3 totals 17 residues. In DNA, the CDR3 is TGTGCCAGCGGGACTGTAGGGGACGGTTATAGCAATCAGCCCCAGCATTTT. It encodes CASGTVGDGYSNQPQHF.